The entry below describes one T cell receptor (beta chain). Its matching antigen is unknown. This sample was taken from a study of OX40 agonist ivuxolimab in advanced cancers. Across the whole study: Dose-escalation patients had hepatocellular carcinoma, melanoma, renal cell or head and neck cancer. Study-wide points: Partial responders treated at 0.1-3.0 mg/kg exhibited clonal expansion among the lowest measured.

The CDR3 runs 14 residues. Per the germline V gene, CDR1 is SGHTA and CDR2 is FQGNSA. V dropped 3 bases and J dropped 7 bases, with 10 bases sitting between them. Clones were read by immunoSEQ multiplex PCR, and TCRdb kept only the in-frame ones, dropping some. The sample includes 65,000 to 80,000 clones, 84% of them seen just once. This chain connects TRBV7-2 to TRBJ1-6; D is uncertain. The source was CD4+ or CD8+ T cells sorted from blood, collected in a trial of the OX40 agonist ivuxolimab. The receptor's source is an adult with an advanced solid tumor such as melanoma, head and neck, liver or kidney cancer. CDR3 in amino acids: CASSLGWRNSPLHF. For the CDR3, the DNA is TGTGCCAGCAGCTTGGGGTGGCGGAATTCACCCCTCCACTTT.